This is a list of T cell receptor beta chains from one sample in a study of graft-versus-host responses after intestinal transplantation. This table comes from immunoSEQ multiplex PCR, and its TCRdb copy is limited to in-frame clones, with some not included. The sample holds tens of thousands of clones, roughly nine tenths seen once. What these receptors recognize is not known. The sample consisted of unstimulated CD4+ T cells sorted from spleen or lymph node cells, taken before intestinal transplant. Source of these receptors: a human donor who received an intestinal transplant. Each CDR3 is given with its conserved first and last residue. Fields, in order: D gene, J gene, V gene, clone size, CDR3 protein, CDR3 DNA. The D gene is left open where the match is weak. Rows give clone size only sometimes, using once, few, many, or a class for an expanded clone.

TRBD1 TRBJ1-2 TRBV6-1 - CASKESGQNYGYTF TGTGCCAGCAAAGAATCGGGACAGAACTATGGCTACACCTTC
- TRBJ1-1 TRBV6-5 - CASQSYRAEAFF TGTGCCAGCCAAAGTTACAGGGCTGAAGCTTTCTTT
- TRBJ1-6 TRBV19 - CASSIVPRTGNSPLHF TGTGCCAGTAGTATAGTTCCTAGGACGGGAAATTCACCCCTCCACTTT
- TRBJ2-7 TRBV28 few CASSLRGAEQYF TGTGCCAGCAGTTTACGGGGGGCCGAGCAGTACTTC
- TRBJ2-3 TRBV27 - CASRLFRADTQYF TGTGCCAGCAGACTATTCAGGGCAGATACGCAGTATTTT
- TRBJ1-4 TRBV7-9 - CASSGHWGEKLFF TGTGCCAGCAGCGGTCACTGGGGCGAAAAACTGTTTTTT
- TRBJ1-2 TRBV28 - CASSWPGSNYGYTF TGTGCCAGCAGTTGGCCAGGGTCAAACTATGGCTACACCTTC
TRBD1 TRBJ1-3 TRBV6-6 - CASKGQGDGNTIYF TGTGCCAGCAAGGGACAGGGGGATGGAAACACCATATATTTT
- TRBJ1-3 TRBV29-1 - CSVDGSGNTIYF TGCAGCGTTGACGGCTCTGGAAACACCATATATTTT
- TRBJ1-4 TRBV28 few CASSSNRDGYEKLFF TGTGCCAGCAGTTCAAACAGGGACGGATATGAAAAACTGTTTTTT
- TRBJ1-4 TRBV5-4 few CASSLGQEKLFF TGTGCCAGCAGCTTGGGACAGGAAAAACTGTTTTTT
- TRBJ1-1 TRBV7-9 few CASSLIRGEDTEAFF TGTGCCAGCAGCTTAATTCGGGGGGAGGACACTGAAGCTTTCTTT
TRBD2 TRBJ2-1 TRBV7-9 - CASTRTSGPPSYNEQFF TGTGCCAGCACGCGGACTAGCGGGCCCCCTTCCTACAATGAGCAGTTCTTC
- TRBJ1-1 TRBV7-6 - CASSLLGGLAQNTEAFF TGTGCCAGCAGCTTATTGGGGGGGCTTGCACAGAACACTGAAGCTTTCTTT
TRBD1 TRBJ1-2 TRBV4-1 - CASTQDPGQGNYGYTF TGCGCCAGCACCCAGGATCCCGGACAGGGAAACTATGGCTACACCTTC
TRBD2 TRBJ2-1 TRBV9 - CASTWLAGGPNLYNEQFF TGTGCCAGCACCTGGTTGGCGGGAGGGCCGAATCTTTACAATGAGCAGTTCTTC
- TRBJ2-5 TRBV5-1 - CASSLSDLQETQYF TGCGCCAGCAGCTTGTCGGACTTACAAGAGACCCAGTACTTC
TRBD2 TRBJ2-6 TRBV19 - CATHRGGTGANVLTF TGTGCCACACACCGCGGGGGAACTGGGGCCAACGTCCTGACTTTC
TRBD1 TRBJ1-2 TRBV5-6 - CASSWGGQAATYGYTF TGTGCCAGCAGCTGGGGGGGACAGGCCGCGACCTATGGCTACACCTTC
TRBD2 TRBJ2-3 TRBV4-1 - CASSQEAGGARMADTQYF TGCGCCAGCAGCCAAGAGGCGGGGGGAGCGCGGATGGCAGATACGCAGTATTTT
TRBD1 TRBJ1-2 TRBV19 - CASSTRDRASSYGYTF TGTGCCAGTAGTACCCGGGACAGGGCCTCTAGCTATGGCTACACCTTC
- TRBJ2-7 TRBV5-1 - CASSVLDSISYEQYF TGCGCCAGCAGCGTTTTGGACAGTATTTCCTACGAGCAGTACTTC
- TRBJ1-2 TRBV7-2 - CASSLGRGNRYGYTF TGTGCCAGCAGCTTAGGGAGGGGAAATCGGTATGGCTACACCTTC
TRBD1 TRBJ2-7 TRBV30 - CAARQGSAEQYF TGTGCCGCCCGACAGGGTTCGGCCGAGCAGTACTTC
TRBD2 TRBJ2-1 TRBV13 - CASSLRTSGRVSGNEQFF TGTGCCAGCAGCTTAAGGACTAGCGGGAGGGTTTCTGGGAATGAGCAGTTCTTC
- TRBJ1-1 TRBV6-1 - CASSRDYTPGGAFF TGTGCCAGCAGTCGTGACTACACCCCCGGAGGAGCTTTCTTT
TRBD1 TRBJ1-1 TRBV16 - CASSTLADRENTEAFF TGTGCCAGCAGCACTTTGGCGGACAGGGAGAACACTGAAGCTTTCTTT
TRBD2 TRBJ2-1 TRBV4-2 - CASSQELAGGPSHEQFF TGTGCCAGCAGCCAAGAACTAGCGGGAGGGCCGTCACATGAGCAGTTCTTC
TRBD1 TRBJ2-5 TRBV5-4 - CASSSKTTGRQETQYF TGTGCCAGCAGCTCCAAGACGACAGGGCGGCAAGAGACCCAGTACTTC
TRBD1 TRBJ1-2 TRBV2 - CASRANRDRSHGYTF TGTGCCAGCAGAGCTAACAGGGACAGGAGCCATGGCTACACCTTC
- TRBJ2-2 TRBV5-6 - CASRTTGSAGELFF TGTGCCAGCAGGACAACAGGGTCGGCCGGGGAGCTGTTTTTT
- TRBJ1-3 TRBV6-1 - CASNPTVSGNTIYF TGTGCCAGCAACCCTACAGTATCAGGAAACACCATATATTTT
TRBD1 TRBJ1-3 TRBV29-1 - CSVEDRGLGNTIYF TGCAGCGTTGAAGACAGGGGGCTTGGAAACACCATATATTTT
TRBD1 TRBJ2-7 TRBV30 - CAWSRTGRDEQYF TGTGCCTGGAGTCGGACAGGTCGGGACGAGCAGTACTTC
TRBD1 TRBJ2-7 TRBV5-1 - CASSLAGTGGYEQYF TGCGCCAGCAGCCTGGCCGGGACAGGGGGGTACGAGCAGTACTTC
TRBD1 TRBJ2-3 TRBV2 - CASRGKGQAQLFASTDTQYF TGTGCCAGCAGGGGGAAGGGACAGGCACAACTTTTCGCTAGCACAGATACGCAGTATTTT
TRBD1 TRBJ2-2 TRBV7-3 - CASSLSPDRGRTGELFF TGTGCCAGCAGCTTAAGTCCGGACAGGGGAAGAACCGGGGAGCTGTTTTTT
- TRBJ2-4 TRBV5-1 - CASSPDWNIQYF TGCGCCAGCAGCCCTGACTGGAACATTCAGTACTTC
TRBD2 TRBJ2-7 TRBV10-2 few CAATSDSSYEQYF TGCGCCGCGACTAGCGATAGCTCCTACGAGCAGTACTTC
- TRBJ1-1 TRBV25-1 once CARDGQGGTTEAFF TGTGCCCGAGATGGGCAGGGAGGGACCACTGAAGCTTTCTTT
TRBD2 TRBJ2-7 TRBV6-5 once CASSQGTTLREQYF TGTGCCAGCAGTCAAGGGACTACCCTCCGCGAGCAGTACTTC
TRBD1 TRBJ1-1 TRBV9 - CASSVRGGDRGAEAFF TGTGCCAGCAGCGTGAGGGGTGGGGACAGGGGGGCTGAAGCTTTCTTT
- TRBJ1-2 TRBV15 - CATSRDVGGAGYGYTF TGTGCCACCAGCAGAGACGTCGGGGGTGCAGGCTATGGCTACACCTTC
- TRBJ1-1 TRBV6-5 - CASAQGKNTEAFF TGTGCCAGCGCCCAGGGTAAAAACACTGAAGCCTTCTTT
TRBD1 TRBJ2-7 TRBV28 - CASKKRTGPSYEQYF TGTGCCAGCAAAAAAAGGACAGGACCCAGCTACGAGCAGTACTTC
- TRBJ1-1 TRBV5-1 - CASSWRPLNTEAFF TGCGCCAGCAGCTGGCGGCCGCTGAACACTGAAGCTTTCTTT
TRBD2 TRBJ2-1 TRBV9 - CASSVAGAGLGNEQFF TGTGCCAGCAGCGTAGCGGGAGCGGGACTTGGGAATGAGCAGTTCTTC
TRBD1 TRBJ1-2 TRBV5-1 - CASSLTPGQNYGYTF TGCGCCAGCAGCTTGACCCCGGGACAGAACTATGGCTACACCTTC
- TRBJ1-5 TRBV6-1 - CASSVVTTFNQPQHF TGTGCCAGCAGTGTGGTGACAACTTTCAATCAGCCCCAGCATTTT
- TRBJ1-6 TRBV6-6 few CASSYVRVSHNSPLHF TGTGCCAGCAGTTACGTCCGGGTATCTCATAATTCACCCCTCCACTTT
TRBD2 TRBJ2-3 TRBV29-1 - CSVEGVREGRGDTQYF TGCAGCGTTGAAGGGGTCAGGGAGGGGCGTGGAGATACGCAGTATTTT
- TRBJ2-1 TRBV27 - CASSLGGNRRNEQFF TGTGCCAGCAGTTTAGGGGGCAACAGGCGGAATGAGCAGTTCTTC
- TRBJ1-4 TRBV27 once CASSFSVYGEKLFF TGTGCCAGCAGTTTCTCCGTGTACGGGGAAAAACTGTTTTTT
TRBD2 TRBJ2-3 TRBV30 - CVWSVPAGDSDTQYF TGTGTCTGGAGTGTGCCTGCGGGGGACTCAGATACGCAGTATTTT